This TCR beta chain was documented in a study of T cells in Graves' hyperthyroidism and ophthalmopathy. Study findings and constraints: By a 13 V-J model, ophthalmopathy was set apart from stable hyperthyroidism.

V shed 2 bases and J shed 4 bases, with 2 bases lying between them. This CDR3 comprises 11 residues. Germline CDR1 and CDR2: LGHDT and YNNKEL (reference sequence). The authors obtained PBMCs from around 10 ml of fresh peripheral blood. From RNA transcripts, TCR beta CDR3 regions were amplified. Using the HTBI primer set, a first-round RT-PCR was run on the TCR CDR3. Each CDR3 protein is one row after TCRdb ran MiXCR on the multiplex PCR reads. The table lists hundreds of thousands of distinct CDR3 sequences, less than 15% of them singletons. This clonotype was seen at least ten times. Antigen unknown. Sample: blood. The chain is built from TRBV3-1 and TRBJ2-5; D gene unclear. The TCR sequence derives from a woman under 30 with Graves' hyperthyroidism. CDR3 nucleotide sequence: TGTGCCAGCAGCCAACGAGAGACCCAGTACTTC. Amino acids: CASSQRETQYF.